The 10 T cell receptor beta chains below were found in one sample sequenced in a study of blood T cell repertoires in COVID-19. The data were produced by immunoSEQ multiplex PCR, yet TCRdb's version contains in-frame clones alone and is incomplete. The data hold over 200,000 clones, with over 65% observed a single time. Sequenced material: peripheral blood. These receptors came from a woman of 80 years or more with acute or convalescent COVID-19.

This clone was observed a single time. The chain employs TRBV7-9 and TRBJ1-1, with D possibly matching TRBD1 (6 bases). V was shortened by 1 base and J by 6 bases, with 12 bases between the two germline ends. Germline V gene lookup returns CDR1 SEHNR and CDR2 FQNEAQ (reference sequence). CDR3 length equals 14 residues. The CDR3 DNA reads TGTGCCAGCAGCTTAGTTCAGGGGTTCTCTGAAGCTTTCTTT. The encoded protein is CASSLVQGFSEAFF.

In nucleotides, the CDR3 is TGTGCCAGCAGTTACGGGGGGTCAGTAGACGAGCAGTACTTC. Its translation is CASSYGGSVDEQYF. The chain is built from TRBV6-6 and TRBJ2-7; possibly TRBD2 for D (6 bases). Germline lookup yields CDR1 MNHNY and CDR2 SVGAGI (reference sequence). The ends were cut back, 2 bases at V and 5 bases at J, with 13 bases in the middle. The CDR3 spans 14 residues.

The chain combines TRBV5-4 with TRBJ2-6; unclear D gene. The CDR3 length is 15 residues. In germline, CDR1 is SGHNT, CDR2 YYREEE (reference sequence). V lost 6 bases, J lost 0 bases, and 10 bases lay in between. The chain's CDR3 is CASNSWASGANVLTF. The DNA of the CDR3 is TGTGCCAGCAACTCGTGGGCCTCTGGGGCCAACGTCCTGACTTTC. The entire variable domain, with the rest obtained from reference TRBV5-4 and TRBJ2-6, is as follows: ETGVTQSPTHLIKTRGQQVTLRCSSQSGHNTVSWYQQALGQGPQFIFQYYREEENGRGNFPPRFSGLQFPNYSSELNVNALELDDSALYLCASNSWASGANVLTFGAGSRLTVL.

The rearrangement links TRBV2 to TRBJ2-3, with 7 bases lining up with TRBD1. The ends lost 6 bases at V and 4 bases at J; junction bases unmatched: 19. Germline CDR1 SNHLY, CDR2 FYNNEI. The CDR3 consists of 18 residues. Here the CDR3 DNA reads TGTGCCAGCAGAATGGGGGACAGTTTGGTGGTAAAGTCAGATACGCAGTATTTT. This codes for CASRMGDSLVVKSDTQYF.

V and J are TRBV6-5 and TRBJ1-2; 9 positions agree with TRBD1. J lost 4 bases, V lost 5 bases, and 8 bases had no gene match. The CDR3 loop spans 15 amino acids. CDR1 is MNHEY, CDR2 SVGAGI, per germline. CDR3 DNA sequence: TGTGCCAGCAGTACCCCCGGGACAGGGTTCTATGGCTACACCTTC. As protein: CASSTPGTGFYGYTF.

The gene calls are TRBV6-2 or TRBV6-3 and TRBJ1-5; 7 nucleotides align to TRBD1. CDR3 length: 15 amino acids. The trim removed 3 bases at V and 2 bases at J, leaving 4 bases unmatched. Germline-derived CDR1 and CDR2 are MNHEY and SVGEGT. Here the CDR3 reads CASSYAGGGNQPQHF. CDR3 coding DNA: TGTGCCAGCAGTTATGCAGGGGGAGGCAATCAGCCCCAGCATTTT.

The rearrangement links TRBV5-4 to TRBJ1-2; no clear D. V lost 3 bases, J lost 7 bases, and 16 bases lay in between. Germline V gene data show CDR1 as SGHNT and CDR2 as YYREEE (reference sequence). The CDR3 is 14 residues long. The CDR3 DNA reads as TGTGCCAGCAGCTCTGGAGGTAGGGATGGTGGCTACACCTTC. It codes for CASSSGGRDGGYTF.

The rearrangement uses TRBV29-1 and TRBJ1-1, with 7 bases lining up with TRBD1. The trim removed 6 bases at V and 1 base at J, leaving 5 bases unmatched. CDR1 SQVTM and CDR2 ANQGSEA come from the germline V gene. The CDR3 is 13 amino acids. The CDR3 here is CSVAGQSNTEAFF. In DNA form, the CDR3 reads TGCAGCGTGGCGGGACAGTCGAACACTGAAGCTTTCTTT. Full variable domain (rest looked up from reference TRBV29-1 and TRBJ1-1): SAVISQKPSRDICQRGTSLTIQCQVDSQVTMMFWYRQQPGQSLTLIATANQGSEATYESGFVIDKFPISRPNLTFSTLTVSNMSPEDSSIYLCSVAGQSNTEAFFGQGTRLTVV.

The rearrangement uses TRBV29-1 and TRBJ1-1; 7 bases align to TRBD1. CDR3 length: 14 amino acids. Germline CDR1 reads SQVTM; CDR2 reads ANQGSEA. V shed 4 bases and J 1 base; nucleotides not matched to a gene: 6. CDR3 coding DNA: TGCAGCGTTGGAGGGGGCGCATCGAACACTGAAGCTTTCTTT. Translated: CSVGGGASNTEAFF.

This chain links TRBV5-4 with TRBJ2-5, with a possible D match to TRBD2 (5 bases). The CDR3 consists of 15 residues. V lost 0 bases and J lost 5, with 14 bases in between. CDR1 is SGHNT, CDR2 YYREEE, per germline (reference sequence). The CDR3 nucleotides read TGTGCCAGCAGCTTGGCAGGACTCAAACTGGAGACCCAGTACTTC. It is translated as CASSLAGLKLETQYF.